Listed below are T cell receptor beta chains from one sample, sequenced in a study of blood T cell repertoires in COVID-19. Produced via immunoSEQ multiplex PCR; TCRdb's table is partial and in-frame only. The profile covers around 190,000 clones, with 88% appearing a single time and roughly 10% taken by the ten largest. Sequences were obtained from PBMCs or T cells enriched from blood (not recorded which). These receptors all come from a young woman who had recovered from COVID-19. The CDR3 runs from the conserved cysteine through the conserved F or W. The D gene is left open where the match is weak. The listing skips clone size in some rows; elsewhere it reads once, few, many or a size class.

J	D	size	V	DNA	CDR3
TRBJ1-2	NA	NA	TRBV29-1	TGCAGCGTTGAAGCAGGGTCTAACTATGGCTACACCTTC	CSVEAGSNYGYTF
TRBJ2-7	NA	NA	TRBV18	TGTGCCAGCTCACCGGGCGTACAGAGCTCCTACGAGCAGTACTTC	CASSPGVQSSYEQYF
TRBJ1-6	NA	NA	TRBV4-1	TGCGCCAGCAGCCAAGAATCTAGGAGCTCCTATAATTCACCCCTCCACTTT	CASSQESRSSYNSPLHF
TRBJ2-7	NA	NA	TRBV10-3	TGTGCCATCAGTGAGTCAAAAGGACTTTCCTACGAGCAGTACTTC	CAISESKGLSYEQYF
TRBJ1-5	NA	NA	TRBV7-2	TGTGCCAGCAGCGGGGAGTTCCACTTTAGCAATCAGCCCCAGCATTTT	CASSGEFHFSNQPQHF
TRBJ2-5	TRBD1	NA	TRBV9	TGTGCCAGCAGCGTCTCCCTCCGGGGACAGGGCCAACAAGAGACCCAGTACTTC	CASSVSLRGQGQQETQYF
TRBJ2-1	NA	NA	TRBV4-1	TGCGCCAGCAGCCAAAGGTCCAAACCCCGGACACTGATCTCTGAGCAGTTCTTC	CASSQRSKPRTLISEQFF
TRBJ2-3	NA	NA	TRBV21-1	TGTGCCAGCAGCAAAGCGATGTATTCTTCCCCCGTAAGGACTAGCGGGAGTGTAGATACGCAGTATTTT	CASSKAMYSSPVRTSGSVDTQYF
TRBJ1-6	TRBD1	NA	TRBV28	TGTGCCAGCTGGTACAGGGGTATCAATTCACCCCTCCACTTT	CASWYRGINSPLHF
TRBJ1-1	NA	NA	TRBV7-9	TGTGCCAGCAGCCTCCGAGGGTTCACGGGAAACACTGAAGCTTTCTTT	CASSLRGFTGNTEAFF
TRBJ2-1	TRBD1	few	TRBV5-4	TGTGCCAGCAGCTTGGGACAGGGGGGATACAATGAGCAGTTCTTC	CASSLGQGGYNEQFF
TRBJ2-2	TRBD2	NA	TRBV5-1	TGCGCCAGCAGCCAGACTAGCGGGACTCCCGGGGAGCTGTTTTTT	CASSQTSGTPGELFF
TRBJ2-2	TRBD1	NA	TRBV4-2	TGTGCCAGCAGCCCCTTCGGGACAGTGACCGCGAACACCGGGGAGCTGTTTTTT	CASSPFGTVTANTGELFF
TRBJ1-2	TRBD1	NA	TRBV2	TGTGCCAGCAGTGACGGGACAGGCGGCTATGGCTACACCTTC	CASSDGTGGYGYTF
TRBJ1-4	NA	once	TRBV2	TGTGCCAGCAAACCTCAGGGGCCTAATGAAAAACTGTTTTTT	CASKPQGPNEKLFF
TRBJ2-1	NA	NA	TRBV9	TGTGCCAGCAGCGTAGAGGGGTTCTCCTACAATGAGCAGTTCTTC	CASSVEGFSYNEQFF
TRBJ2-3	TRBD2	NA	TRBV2	TGTGCCAGCACTAGCGGAAGCACAGATACGCAGTATTTT	CASTSGSTDTQYF
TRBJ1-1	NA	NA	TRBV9	TGTGCCAGCAGCGTAGGGGTAGGGGCGCGTGCTTTCTTT	CASSVGVGARAFF
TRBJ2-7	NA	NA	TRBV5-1	TGCGCCAGCAGCTTGGCAGGGGAAGCTCGCGAGCAGTACTTC	CASSLAGEAREQYF
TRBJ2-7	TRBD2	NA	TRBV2	TGTGCCAGCAGGCTCGGTCTTGGGGGAGGGGTCGGGAACGAGCAGTACTTC	CASRLGLGGGVGNEQYF
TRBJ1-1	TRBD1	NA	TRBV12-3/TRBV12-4	TGTGCCAGCAGTCGACAGGGGAACACTGAAGCTTTCTTT	CASSRQGNTEAFF
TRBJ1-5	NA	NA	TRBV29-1	TGCAGCGTTGGCGGGGGAACACAGAATCAGCCCCAGCATTTT	CSVGGGTQNQPQHF
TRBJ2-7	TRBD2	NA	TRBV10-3	TGTGCCATCAGTCTAGCGGGAGGGCCGAGGGAGCAGTACTTC	CAISLAGGPREQYF
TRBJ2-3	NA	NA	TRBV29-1	TGCAGCGTTGAAGATGGGAGGTCGGGAGCAGATACGCAGTATTTT	CSVEDGRSGADTQYF
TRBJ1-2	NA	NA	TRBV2	TGTGCCAGGACAGCAGACAACTATGGCTACACCTTC	CARTADNYGYTF
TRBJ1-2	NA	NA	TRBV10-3	TGTGCCATCAGTACGAGGGTTGACCATGGCTACACCTTC	CAISTRVDHGYTF
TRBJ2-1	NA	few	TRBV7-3	TGTGCCAGCAGCCCGATGACTAGTTCAGATGAGCAGTTCTTC	CASSPMTSSDEQFF
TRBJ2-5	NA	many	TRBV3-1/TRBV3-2	TGTGCCAGCAGCCAAGATATCGGGCGGGATCTCTTCGGGGAGACCCAGTACTTC	CASSQDIGRDLFGETQYF
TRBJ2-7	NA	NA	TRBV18	TGTGCCAGCCAGACGGGGGACGAGCAGTACTTC	CASQTGDEQYF
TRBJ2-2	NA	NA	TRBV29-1	TGCAGCGTTGTCAGCAGGTCACTTAACGGGGAGCTGTTTTTT	CSVVSRSLNGELFF
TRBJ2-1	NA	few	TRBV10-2	TGCGCCAGCAGTGTGACCGGGGCGGGAGAGGGGGTTGAGCAGTTCTTC	CASSVTGAGEGVEQFF
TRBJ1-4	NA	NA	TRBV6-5	TGTGCCAGCCACGCCTCCGGGAATGAAAAACTGTTTTTT	CASHASGNEKLFF
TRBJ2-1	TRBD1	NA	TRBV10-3	TGTGCCATCAGTCCGGGACAGGGCGGCAATGAGCAGTTCTTC	CAISPGQGGNEQFF
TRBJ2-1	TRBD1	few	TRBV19	TGTGCCAGTAACAGGGGCTTTTACAATGAGCAGTTCTTC	CASNRGFYNEQFF
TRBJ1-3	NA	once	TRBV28	TGTGCCAGCAGTCCGACAGCCTCTGGAAACACCATATATTTT	CASSPTASGNTIYF
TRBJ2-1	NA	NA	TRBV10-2	TGCGCCAGCAGGGAAGGGACTGACAATGAGCAGTTCTTC	CASREGTDNEQFF
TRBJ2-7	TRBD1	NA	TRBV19	TGTGCCAGTAGCCTTACGTACAGGGGGTCGAACGAGCAGTACTTC	CASSLTYRGSNEQYF
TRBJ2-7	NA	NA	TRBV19	TGTGCCAGTAGTCCCCGAGGGACATCGAGCTCCTACGAGCAGTACTTC	CASSPRGTSSSYEQYF
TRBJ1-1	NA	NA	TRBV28	TGTGCCAGCAGTTTGCCAGTGAACACTGAAGCTTTCTTT	CASSLPVNTEAFF
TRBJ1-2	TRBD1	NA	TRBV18	TGTGCCAGCTCAACGGGACAGGTACTACAAAACTATGGCTACACCTTC	CASSTGQVLQNYGYTF
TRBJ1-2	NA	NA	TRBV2	TGTGCCAGCACCGAGGGGAGGTCAGGGACTCCCCTACCTGGTGGCTACACCTTC	CASTEGRSGTPLPGGYTF
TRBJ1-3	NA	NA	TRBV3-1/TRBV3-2	TGTGCCAGCAGCCAATATTCGTCGGGAGGGGCTGGAAACACCATATATTTT	CASSQYSSGGAGNTIYF
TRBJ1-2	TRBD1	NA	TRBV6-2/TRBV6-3	TGTGCCAGCAGTCGTTACAGGGGGCAAGGCTACACCTTC	CASSRYRGQGYTF
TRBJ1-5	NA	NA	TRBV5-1	TGCGCCAGCAGCCCGGACAGTAATAGCAATCAGCCCCAGCATTTT	CASSPDSNSNQPQHF
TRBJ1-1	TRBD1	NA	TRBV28	TGTGCCAGCAGTCCACAGGGGGGGAACACTGAAGCTTTCTTT	CASSPQGGNTEAFF
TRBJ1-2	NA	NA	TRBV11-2	TGTGCCAGCAGCGTCGCAGGGTTTAACTATGGCTACACCTTC	CASSVAGFNYGYTF
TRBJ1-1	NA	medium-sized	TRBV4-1	TGCGCCAGCAGCCAAGACCCAGAGGTGAACACTGAAGCTTTCTTT	CASSQDPEVNTEAFF
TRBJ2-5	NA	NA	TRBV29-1	TGCAGCGTCGAGGAGACCCAGTACTTC	CSVEETQYF
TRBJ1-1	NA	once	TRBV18	TGTGCCAGCTCACCACGAAATCAGGGGACGGTTACTGAAGCTTTCTTT	CASSPRNQGTVTEAFF
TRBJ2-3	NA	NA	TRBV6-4	TGTGCCAGCAGTACAGGGCTTCACACAGATACGCAGTATTTT	CASSTGLHTDTQYF
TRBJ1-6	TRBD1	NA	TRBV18	TGTGCCAGCTCACTGGGACAGGATAATTCACCCCTCCACTTT	CASSLGQDNSPLHF
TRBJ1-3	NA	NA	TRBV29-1	TGCAGCGGGAGACAGAGCTCTGGAAACACCATATATTTT	CSGRQSSGNTIYF